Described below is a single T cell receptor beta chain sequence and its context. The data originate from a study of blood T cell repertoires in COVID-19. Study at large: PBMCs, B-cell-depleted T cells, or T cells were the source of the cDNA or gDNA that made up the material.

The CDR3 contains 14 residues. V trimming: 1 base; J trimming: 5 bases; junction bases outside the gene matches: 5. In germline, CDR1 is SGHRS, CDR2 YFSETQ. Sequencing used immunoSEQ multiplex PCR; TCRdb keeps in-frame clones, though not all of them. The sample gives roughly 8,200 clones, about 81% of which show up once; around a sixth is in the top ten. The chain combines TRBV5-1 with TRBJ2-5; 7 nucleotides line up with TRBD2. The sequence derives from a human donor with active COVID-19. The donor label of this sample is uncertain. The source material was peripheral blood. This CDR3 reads CASSLSGGSETQYF. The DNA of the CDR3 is TGCGCCAGCAGCTTGTCCGGCGGGAGTGAGACCCAGTACTTC.